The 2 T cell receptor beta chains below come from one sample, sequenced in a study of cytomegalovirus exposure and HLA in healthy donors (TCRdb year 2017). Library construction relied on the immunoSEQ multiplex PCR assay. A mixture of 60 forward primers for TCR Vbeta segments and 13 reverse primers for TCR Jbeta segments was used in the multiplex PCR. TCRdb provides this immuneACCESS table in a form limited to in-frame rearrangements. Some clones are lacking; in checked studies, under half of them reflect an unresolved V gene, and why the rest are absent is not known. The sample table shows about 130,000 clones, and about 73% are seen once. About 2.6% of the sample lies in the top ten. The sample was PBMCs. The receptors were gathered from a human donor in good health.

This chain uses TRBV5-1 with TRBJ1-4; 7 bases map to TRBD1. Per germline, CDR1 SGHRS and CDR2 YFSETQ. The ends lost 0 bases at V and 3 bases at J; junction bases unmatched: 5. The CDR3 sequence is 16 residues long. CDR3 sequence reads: CASSLGAGQANEKLFF. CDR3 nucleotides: TGCGCCAGCAGCTTGGGGGCTGGACAGGCTAATGAAAAACTGTTTTTT. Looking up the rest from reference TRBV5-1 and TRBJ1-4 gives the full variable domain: KAGVTQTPRYLIKTRGQQVTLSCSPISGHRSVSWYQQTPGQGLQFLFEYFSETQRNKGNFPGRFSGRQFSNSRSEMNVSTLELGDSALYLCASSLGAGQANEKLFFGSGTQLSVL.

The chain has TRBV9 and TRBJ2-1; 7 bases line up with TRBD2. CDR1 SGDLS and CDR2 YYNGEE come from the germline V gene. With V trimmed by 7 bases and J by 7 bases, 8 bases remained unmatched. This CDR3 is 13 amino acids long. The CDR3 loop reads CASRTAGRNEQFF. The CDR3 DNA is TGTGCCAGCCGGACCGCCGGGAGGAATGAGCAGTTCTTC.